This T cell receptor beta chain was sequenced for a study of response to subunit inactivated influenza vaccine. This clonotype was seen only a few times. Each CDR3 protein is one row after TCRdb ran MiXCR on the RT-PCR reads. The repertoire holds about 520,000 distinct CDR3 sequences, with approximately 7.3% as singletons. The sequence derives from a man aged 50 to 69 who received an inactivated influenza vaccine. Sequencing used PBMCs from blood, obtained about 24 months after vaccination.

The CDR3 nucleotides are TGCAGTGCTAGAATCTGGTTCGATACGCAGTATTTT. As protein: CSARIWFDTQYF. This chain joins TRBV20-1 and TRBJ2-3, with D unresolved. Germline CDR1 DFQATT, CDR2 SNEGSKA (reference sequence). With 2 bases removed from V and 6 bases from J, the gap between germline ends came to 9 bases. The CDR3 totals 12 residues.